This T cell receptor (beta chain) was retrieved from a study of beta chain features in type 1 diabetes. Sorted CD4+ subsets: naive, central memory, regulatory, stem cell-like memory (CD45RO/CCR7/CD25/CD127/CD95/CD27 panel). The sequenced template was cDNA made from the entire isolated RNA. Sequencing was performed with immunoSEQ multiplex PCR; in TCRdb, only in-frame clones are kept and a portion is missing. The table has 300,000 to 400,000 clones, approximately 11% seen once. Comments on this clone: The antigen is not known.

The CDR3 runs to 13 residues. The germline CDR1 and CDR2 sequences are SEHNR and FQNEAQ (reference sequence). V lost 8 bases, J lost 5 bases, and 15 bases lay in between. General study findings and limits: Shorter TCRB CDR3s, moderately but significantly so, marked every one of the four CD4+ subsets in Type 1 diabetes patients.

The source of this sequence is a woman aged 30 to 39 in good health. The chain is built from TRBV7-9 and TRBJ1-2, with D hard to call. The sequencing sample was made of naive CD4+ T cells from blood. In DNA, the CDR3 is TGTGCCAGCCCCTCCGGGGAAAAATATGGCTACACCTTC. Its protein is CASPSGEKYGYTF.